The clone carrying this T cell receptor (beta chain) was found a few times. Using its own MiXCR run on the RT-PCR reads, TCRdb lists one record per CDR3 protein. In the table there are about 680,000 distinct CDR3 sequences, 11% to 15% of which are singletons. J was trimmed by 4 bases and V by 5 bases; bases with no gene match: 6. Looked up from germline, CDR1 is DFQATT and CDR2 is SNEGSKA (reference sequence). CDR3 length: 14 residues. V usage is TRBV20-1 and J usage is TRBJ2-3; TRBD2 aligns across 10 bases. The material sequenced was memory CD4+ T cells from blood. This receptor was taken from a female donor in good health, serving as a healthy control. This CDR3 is CSAWGLASPDTQYF. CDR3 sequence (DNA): TGCAGTGCTTGGGGACTAGCGAGCCCAGATACGCAGTATTTT.